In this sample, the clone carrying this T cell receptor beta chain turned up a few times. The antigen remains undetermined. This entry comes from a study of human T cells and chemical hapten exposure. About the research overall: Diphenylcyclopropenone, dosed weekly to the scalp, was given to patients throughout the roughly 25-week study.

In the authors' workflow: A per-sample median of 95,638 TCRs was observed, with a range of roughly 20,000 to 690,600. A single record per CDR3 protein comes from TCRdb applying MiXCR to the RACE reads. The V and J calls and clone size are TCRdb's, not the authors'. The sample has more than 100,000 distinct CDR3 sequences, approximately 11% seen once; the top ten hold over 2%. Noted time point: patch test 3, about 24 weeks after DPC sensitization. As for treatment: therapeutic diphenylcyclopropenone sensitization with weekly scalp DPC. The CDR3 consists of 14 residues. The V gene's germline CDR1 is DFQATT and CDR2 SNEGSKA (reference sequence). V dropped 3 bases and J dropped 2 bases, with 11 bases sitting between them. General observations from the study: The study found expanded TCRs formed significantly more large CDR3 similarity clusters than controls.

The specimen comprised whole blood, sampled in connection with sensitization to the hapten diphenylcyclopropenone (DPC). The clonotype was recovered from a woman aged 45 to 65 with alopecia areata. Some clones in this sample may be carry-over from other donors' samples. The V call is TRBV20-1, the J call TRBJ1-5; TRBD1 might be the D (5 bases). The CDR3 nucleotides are TGCAGTGCTAGGAAGCAGGGAGGCAATCAGCCCCAGCATTTT. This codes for CSARKQGGNQPQHF.